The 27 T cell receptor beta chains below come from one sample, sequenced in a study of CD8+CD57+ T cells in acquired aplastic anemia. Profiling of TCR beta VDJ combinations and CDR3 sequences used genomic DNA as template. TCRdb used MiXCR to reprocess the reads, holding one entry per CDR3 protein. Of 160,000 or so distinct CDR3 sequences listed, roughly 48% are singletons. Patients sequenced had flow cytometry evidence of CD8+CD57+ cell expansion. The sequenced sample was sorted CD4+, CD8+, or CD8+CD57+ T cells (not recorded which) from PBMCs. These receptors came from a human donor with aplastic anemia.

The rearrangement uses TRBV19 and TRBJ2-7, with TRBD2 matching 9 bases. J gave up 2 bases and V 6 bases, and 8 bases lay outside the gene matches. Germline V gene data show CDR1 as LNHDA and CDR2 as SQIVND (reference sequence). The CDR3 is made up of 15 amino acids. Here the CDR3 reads CASSRPAGGTYEQYF. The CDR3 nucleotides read TGTGCCAGTAGCCGGCCAGCGGGAGGAACCTACGAGCAGTACTTC.

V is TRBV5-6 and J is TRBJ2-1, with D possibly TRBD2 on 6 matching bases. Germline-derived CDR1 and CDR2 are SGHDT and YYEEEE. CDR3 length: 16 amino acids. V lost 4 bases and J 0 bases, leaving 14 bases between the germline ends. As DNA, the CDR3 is TGTGCCAGCAGCCTCTCGGGTAGCGGCTCCTACAATGAGCAGTTCTTC. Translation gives CASSLSGSGSYNEQFF. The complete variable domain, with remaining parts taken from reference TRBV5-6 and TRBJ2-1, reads DAGVTQSPTHLIKTRGQQVTLRCSPKSGHDTVSWYQQALGQGPQFIFQYYEEEERQRGNFPDRFSGHQFPNYSSELNVNALLLGDSALYLCASSLSGSGSYNEQFFGPGTRLTVL.

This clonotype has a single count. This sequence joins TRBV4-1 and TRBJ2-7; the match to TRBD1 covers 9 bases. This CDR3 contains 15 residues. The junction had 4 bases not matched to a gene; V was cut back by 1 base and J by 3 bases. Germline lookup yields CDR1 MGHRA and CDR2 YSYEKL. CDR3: CASSQGDRAYYEQYF. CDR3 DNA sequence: TGCGCCAGCAGCCAAGGGGACAGGGCTTACTACGAGCAGTACTTC.

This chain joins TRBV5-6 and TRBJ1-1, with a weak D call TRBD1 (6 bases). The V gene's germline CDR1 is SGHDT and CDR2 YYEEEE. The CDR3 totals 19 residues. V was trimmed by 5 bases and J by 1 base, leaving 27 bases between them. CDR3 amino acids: CASRRGAQSNREANTEAFF. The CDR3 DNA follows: TGTGCCAGCAGACGGGGGGCCCAATCCAACAGGGAGGCGAACACTGAAGCTTTCTTT.

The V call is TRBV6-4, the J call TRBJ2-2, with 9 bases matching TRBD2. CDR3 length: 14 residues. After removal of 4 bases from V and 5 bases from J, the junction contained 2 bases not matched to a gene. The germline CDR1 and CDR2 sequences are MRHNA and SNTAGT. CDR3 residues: CASSVTSGTGELFF. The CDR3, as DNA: TGTGCCAGCAGTGTTACTAGCGGGACCGGGGAGCTGTTTTTT.

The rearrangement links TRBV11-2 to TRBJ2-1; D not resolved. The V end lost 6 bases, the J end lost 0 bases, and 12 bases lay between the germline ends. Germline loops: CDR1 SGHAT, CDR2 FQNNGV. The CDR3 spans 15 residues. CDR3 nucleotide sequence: TGTGCCAGCAGGACCAAAGGCCCCTCCTACAATGAGCAGTTCTTC. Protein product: CASRTKGPSYNEQFF. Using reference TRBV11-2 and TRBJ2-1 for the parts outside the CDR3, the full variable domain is EAGVAQSPRYKIIEKRQSVAFWCNPISGHATLYWYQQILGQGPKLLIQFQNNGVVDDSQLPKDRFSAERLKGVDSTLKIQPAKLEDSAVYLCASRTKGPSYNEQFFGPGTRLTVL.

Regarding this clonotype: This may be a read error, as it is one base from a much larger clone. CDR3 region: CASRRAATGEPFF. The CDR3 bases are TGTGCCAGCAGGCGGGCCGCTACCGGGGAGCCGTTTTTT. V usage is TRBV12-3 or TRBV12-4 and J usage is TRBJ2-2, with D tentatively TRBD2 (5 bases). There are 13 residues in the CDR3.

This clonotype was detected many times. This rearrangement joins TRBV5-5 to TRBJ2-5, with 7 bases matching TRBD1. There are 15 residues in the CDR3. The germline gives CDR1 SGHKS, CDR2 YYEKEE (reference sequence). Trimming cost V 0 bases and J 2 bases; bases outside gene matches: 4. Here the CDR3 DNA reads TGTGCCAGCAGCTTGGACAGGGGTCATCAAGAGACCCAGTACTTC. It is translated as CASSLDRGHQETQYF.

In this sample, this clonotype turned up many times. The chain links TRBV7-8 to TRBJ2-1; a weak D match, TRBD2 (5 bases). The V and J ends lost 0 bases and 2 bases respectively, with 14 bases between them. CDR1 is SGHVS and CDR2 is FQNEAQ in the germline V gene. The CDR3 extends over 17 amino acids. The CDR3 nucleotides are TGTGCCAGCAGCTTAGCCCCCACTAGACCAACCTACAATGAGCAGTTCTTC. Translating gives CASSLAPTRPTYNEQFF. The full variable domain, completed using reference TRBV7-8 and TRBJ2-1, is GAGVSQSPRYKVAKRGQDVALRCDPISGHVSLFWYQQALGQGPEFLTYFQNEAQLDKSGLPSDRFFAERPEGSVSTLKIQRTQQEDSAVYLCASSLAPTRPTYNEQFFGPGTRLTVL.

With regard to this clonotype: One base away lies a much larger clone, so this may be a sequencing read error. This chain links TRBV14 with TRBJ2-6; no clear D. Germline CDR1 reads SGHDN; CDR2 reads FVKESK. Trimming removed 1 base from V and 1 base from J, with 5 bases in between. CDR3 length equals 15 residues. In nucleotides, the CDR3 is TGTGCCAGCAGCCAAGGTCCTTCTGGGGCCAACGTCCTGACTTTC. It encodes CASSQGPSGANVLTF. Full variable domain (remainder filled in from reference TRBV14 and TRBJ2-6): EAGVTQFPSHSVIEKGQTVTLRCDPISGHDNLYWYRRVMGKEIKFLLHFVKESKQDESGMPNNRFLAERTGGTYSTLKVQPAELEDSGVYFCASSQGPSGANVLTFGAGSRLTVL.

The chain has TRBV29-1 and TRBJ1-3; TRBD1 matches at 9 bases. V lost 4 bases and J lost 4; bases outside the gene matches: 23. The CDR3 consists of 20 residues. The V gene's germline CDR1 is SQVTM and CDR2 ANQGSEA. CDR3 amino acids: CSVVVRPQDRGDREGNTIYF. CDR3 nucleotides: TGCAGCGTTGTAGTCCGTCCTCAAGACAGGGGGGACCGGGAGGGAAACACCATATATTTT.

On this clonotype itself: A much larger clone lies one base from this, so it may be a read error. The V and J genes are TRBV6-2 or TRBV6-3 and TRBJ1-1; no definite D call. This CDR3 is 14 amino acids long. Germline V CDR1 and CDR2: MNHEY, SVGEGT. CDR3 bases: TGTGCCAGCAGTTGGTCCGTTATGAACACTGGAGCTTTCTTT. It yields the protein CASSWSVMNTGAFF.

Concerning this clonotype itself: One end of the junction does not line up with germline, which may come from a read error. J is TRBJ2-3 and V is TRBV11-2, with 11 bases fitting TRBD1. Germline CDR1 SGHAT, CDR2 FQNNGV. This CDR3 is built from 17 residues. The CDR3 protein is CASSLIGQGASTDMQYF. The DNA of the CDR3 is TGTGCCAGCAGCTTAATCGGACAGGGGGCAAGTACAGATATGCAGTATTTT.

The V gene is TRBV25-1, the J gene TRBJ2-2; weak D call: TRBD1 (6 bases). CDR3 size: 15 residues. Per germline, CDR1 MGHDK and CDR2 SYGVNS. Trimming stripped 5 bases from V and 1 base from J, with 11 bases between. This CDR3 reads CASSKMDRNTGELFF. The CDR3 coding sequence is TGTGCCAGCAGTAAAATGGACAGGAACACCGGGGAGCTGTTTTTT. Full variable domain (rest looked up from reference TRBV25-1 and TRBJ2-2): EADIYQTPRYLVIGTGKKITLECSQTMGHDKMYWYQQDPGMELHLIHYSYGVNSTEKGDLSSESTVSRIRTEHFPLTLESARPSHTSQYLCASSKMDRNTGELFFGEGSRLTVL.

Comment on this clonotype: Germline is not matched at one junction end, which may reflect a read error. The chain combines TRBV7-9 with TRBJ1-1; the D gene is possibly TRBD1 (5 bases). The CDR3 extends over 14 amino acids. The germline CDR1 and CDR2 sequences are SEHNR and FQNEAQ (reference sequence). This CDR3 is CASGMTVGNPEAFF. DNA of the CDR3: TGTGCCAGCGGTATGACAGTCGGGAACCCTGAAGCTTTCTTT.

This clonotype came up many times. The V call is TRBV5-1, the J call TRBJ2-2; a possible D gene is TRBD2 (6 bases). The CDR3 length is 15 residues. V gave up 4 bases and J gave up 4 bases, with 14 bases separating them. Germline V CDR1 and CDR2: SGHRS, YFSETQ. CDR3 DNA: TGCGCCAGCAGCGTCCTGACTAGGGGCACCGGGGAGCTGTTTTTT. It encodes CASSVLTRGTGELFF.

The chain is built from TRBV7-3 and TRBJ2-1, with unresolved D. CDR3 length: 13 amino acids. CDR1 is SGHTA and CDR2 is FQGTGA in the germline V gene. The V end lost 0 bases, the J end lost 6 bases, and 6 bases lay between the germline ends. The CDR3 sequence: CASSLTSSNEQFF. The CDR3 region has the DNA TGTGCCAGCAGCTTAACTAGTTCCAATGAGCAGTTCTTC.

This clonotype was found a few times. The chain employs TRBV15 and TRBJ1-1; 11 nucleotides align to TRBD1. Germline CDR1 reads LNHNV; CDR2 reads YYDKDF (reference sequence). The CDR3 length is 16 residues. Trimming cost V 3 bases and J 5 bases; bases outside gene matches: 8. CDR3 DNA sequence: TGTGCCACCAGCAGGGGACAGGGGGAAGGAGGAACTGAAGCTTTCTTT. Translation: CATSRGQGEGGTEAFF. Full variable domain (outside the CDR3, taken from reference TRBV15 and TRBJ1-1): DAMVIQNPRYQVTQFGKPVTLSCSQTLNHNVMYWYQQKSSQAPKLLFHYYDKDFNNEADTPDNFQSRRPNTSFCFLDIRSPGLGDTAMYLCATSRGQGEGGTEAFFGQGTRLTVV.

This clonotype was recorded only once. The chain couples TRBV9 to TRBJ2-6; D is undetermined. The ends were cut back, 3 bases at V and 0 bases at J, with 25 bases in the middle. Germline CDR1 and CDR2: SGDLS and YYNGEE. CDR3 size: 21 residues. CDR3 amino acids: CASSGSRAPNRPSSGANVLTF. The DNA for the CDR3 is TGTGCCAGCAGCGGGAGCCGGGCCCCTAACCGTCCTAGCTCTGGGGCCAACGTCCTGACTTTC.

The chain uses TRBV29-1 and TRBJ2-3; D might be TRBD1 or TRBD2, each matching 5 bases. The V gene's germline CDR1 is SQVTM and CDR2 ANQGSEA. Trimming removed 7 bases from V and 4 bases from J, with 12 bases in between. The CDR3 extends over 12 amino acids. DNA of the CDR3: TGCAGCGCCGAGGGGCTCTCAGATACGCAGTATTTT. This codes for CSAEGLSDTQYF.

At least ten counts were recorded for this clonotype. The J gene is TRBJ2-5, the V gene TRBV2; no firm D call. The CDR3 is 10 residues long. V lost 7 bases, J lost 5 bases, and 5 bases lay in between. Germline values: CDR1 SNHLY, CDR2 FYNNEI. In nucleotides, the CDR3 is TGTGCCAGCAAGGAGGAGACCCAGTACTTC. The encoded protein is CASKEETQYF.

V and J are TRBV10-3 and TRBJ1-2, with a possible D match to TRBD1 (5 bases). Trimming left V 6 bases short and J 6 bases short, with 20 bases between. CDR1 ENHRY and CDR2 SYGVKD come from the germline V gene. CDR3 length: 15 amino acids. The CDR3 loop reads CAIRIGTASENGYTF. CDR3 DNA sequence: TGTGCCATCAGAATCGGGACGGCGTCGGAAAATGGCTACACCTTC.

This CDR3 is CASSFPGVLGNEQFF. In DNA form, the CDR3 reads TGTGCCAGCAGTTTCCCGGGCGTGCTGGGCAATGAGCAGTTCTTC. V and J are TRBV27 and TRBJ2-1, with D hard to call. Germline lookup yields CDR1 MNHEY and CDR2 SMNVEV (reference sequence). Trimming took off 3 bases at V and 6 bases at J, with 15 bases between the two ends. CDR3 length: 15 residues.

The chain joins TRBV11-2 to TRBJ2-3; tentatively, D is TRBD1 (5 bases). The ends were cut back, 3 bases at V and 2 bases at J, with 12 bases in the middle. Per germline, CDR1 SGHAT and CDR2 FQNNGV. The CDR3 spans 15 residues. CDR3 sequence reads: CASSFRQPITDTQYF. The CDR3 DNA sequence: TGTGCCAGCAGCTTTCGACAGCCGATCACAGATACGCAGTATTTT. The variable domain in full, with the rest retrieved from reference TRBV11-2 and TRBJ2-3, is EAGVAQSPRYKIIEKRQSVAFWCNPISGHATLYWYQQILGQGPKLLIQFQNNGVVDDSQLPKDRFSAERLKGVDSTLKIQPAKLEDSAVYLCASSFRQPITDTQYFGPGTRLTVL.

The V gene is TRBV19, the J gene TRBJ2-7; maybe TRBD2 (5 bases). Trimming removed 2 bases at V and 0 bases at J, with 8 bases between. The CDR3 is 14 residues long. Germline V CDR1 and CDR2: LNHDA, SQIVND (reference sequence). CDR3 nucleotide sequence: TGTGCCAGTAGTATAAGAGGGTACTCCTACGAGCAGTACTTC. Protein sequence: CASSIRGYSYEQYF.

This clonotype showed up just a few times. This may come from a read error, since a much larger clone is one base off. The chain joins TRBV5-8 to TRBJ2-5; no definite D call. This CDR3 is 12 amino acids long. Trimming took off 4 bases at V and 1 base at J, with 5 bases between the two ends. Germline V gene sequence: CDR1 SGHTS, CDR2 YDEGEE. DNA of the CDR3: TGTGCCAGCAGCACCCTCCAAGAGACCCAGTACTTC. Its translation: CASSTLQETQYF.

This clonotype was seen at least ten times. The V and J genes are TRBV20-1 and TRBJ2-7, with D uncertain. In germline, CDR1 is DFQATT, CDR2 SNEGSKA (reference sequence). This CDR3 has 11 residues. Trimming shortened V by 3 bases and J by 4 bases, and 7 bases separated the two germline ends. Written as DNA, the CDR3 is TGCAGTGCTAGGGCTGGATACGAGCAGTACTTC. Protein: CSARAGYEQYF.